The source of this T cell receptor beta chain is a study of Graves' ophthalmopathy and Graves' hyperthyroidism. General study findings and limits: Ophthalmopathy cases were distinguished from stable hyperthyroidism by a 13-signature model, reaching around 88% sensitivity and approximately 83% specificity. Most expanded clonotypes from thyroid (those above 0.001 frequency) were also found in blood.

This CDR3 region has 12 residues. CDR1 and CDR2 from the germline V gene are DFQATT and SNEGSKA (reference sequence). V lost 5 bases and J 0 bases, leaving 5 bases between the germline ends. PBMCs were isolated by Ficoll-Paque density gradient centrifugation, using roughly 9.7 ml of fresh peripheral blood as the starting material. Investigators amplified TCR beta CDR3 regions from RNA transcripts. Amplification began with first-round RT-PCR using HTBI primers, then second-round multiplex PCR was performed. TCRdb reanalysed the multiplex PCR reads using MiXCR and keeps one entry per CDR3 protein. The table shows about 620,000 distinct CDR3 sequences, with about 20% occurring only once. This clonotype was found many times. The target antigen is unknown.

The chain uses TRBV20-1 and TRBJ1-5; D is uncertain. Sequencing was performed on peripheral blood. The TCR originated in a young woman with stable Graves' hyperthyroidism. Some clones in this sample may be carry-over from other donors' samples. CDR3 in amino acids: CSASGSNQPQHF. As DNA, the CDR3 is TGCAGTGCTTCCGGTAGCAATCAGCCCCAGCATTTT.